The entry that follows covers one TCR beta chain sequence. V lost 3 bases and J 0 bases, leaving 5 bases between the germline ends. CDR1 is SGHNT, CDR2 YYREEE, per germline (reference sequence). The CDR3 consists of 13 residues. This specimen comes from a study of blood T cell repertoires in COVID-19. About the research overall: Acute and convalescent COVID-19 samples came from the United States, Italy and Spain. Sources were T cells, B-cell-depleted T cells, or PBMCs; the material itself was cDNA or gDNA.

How the authors handled the data: Amplification of reference gene primers was used by the study to estimate nucleated cell counts. The protocol was immunoSEQ multiplex PCR, while the TCRdb copy is restricted to in-frame clones and leaves out a portion. V and J calls and clone size follow that table, whereas D and trimming were derived from the DNA. The sample shows 100,000 to 150,000 clones, just over 85% of them seen only once. This clonotype originated in a man in his forties or fifties with acute or convalescent COVID-19. What was sequenced was peripheral blood. The rearrangement uses TRBV5-4 and TRBJ2-3; no clear D. For the CDR3, the DNA is TGTGCCAGCAGCTCGTCTAGCACAGATACGCAGTATTTT. Translated: CASSSSSTDTQYF.